What follows describes a single T cell receptor beta chain. What it binds is unknown. The sample belongs to a study of cytomegalovirus exposure and HLA in healthy donors. Overall study findings and caveats: The listing of 150 or so TCR beta chains classed them as cytomegalovirus-associated. Some V segments, including TRBV6-2 and TRBV6-3, were excluded as indistinguishable.

Trimming cost V 6 bases and J 5 bases; bases outside gene matches: 9. The V gene's germline CDR1 is LNHDA and CDR2 SQIVND (reference sequence). The CDR3 runs 15 residues. The PCR contained 60 Vbeta and 13 Jbeta primers. Some clones are missing from TCRdb's copy, which holds only in-frame ones; the method was immunoSEQ multiplex PCR. Here the sample spans 150,000 to 200,000 clones, around 77% being singletons. Material for sequencing was PBMCs. This clonotype originated in a female donor in good health and CMV-seronegative. The rearrangement uses TRBV19 and TRBJ2-5, with 10 nucleotides matching TRBD1. The CDR3 region is CASSSRTGGMETQYF. CDR3 coding DNA: TGTGCCAGTAGCTCCAGGACAGGGGGGATGGAGACCCAGTACTTC.